Each of the 15 T cell receptor beta chains below was sequenced from the same sample in a study of shared clonotypes between healthy human individuals. This table comes from immunoSEQ multiplex PCR, and its TCRdb copy is limited to in-frame clones, with some not included. The data contain around 750,000 clones, about 74% of them singletons. Material: memory CD4+ T cells sorted from blood. Indicated subset: CD45RA-negative fraction. The receptors were sampled from a woman in her 30s in good health.

To note about this clone: Within the sample, other DNA sequences also encode this same CDR3. This chain uses TRBV19 with TRBJ1-5; 7 bases are a match to TRBD1. Germline CDR1 reads LNHDA; CDR2 reads SQIVND (reference sequence). This CDR3 is 13 amino acids long. With V trimmed by 9 bases and J by 2 bases, 4 bases remained unmatched. In DNA, the CDR3 is TGTGCCAGCCTCGGACAGGGCAATCAGCCCCAGCATTTT. Translating gives CASLGQGNQPQHF.

The chain joins TRBV5-1 to TRBJ2-5; 10 nucleotides align to TRBD1. From germline, CDR1 is SGHRS and CDR2 YFSETQ. The V segment lost 0 bases and the J segment 3 bases; nucleotides outside the gene matches: 2. The CDR3 has 15 amino acids. The CDR3 loop is CASSLATGGKETQYF. The CDR3, as DNA: TGCGCCAGCAGCTTGGCGACAGGGGGCAAAGAGACCCAGTACTTC.

V is TRBV10-3 and J is TRBJ2-7; tentative D call: TRBD1 (6 bases). The V and J ends lost 4 bases and 1 base respectively, with 17 bases between them. The CDR3 consists of 16 residues. The germline CDR1 and CDR2 sequences are ENHRY and SYGVKD. CDR3 amino acids: CAISAQSTDRSYEQYF. In DNA form, the CDR3 reads TGTGCCATCAGTGCCCAATCGACAGACAGGTCCTACGAGCAGTACTTC.

This clone was seen only a few times. The rearrangement uses TRBV29-1 and TRBJ1-2; unclear D gene. The CDR3 consists of 11 residues. V was cut by 5 bases and J by 2 bases, with 6 bases left in between. The germline gives CDR1 SQVTM, CDR2 ANQGSEA. In DNA, the CDR3 is TGCAGCGTTACAGAGAACTATGGCTACACCTTC. Translation gives CSVTENYGYTF.

The CDR3: CASSPRTSGPQTQYF. In DNA, the CDR3 is TGTGCCAGCAGTCCTCGGACTAGCGGGCCCCAGACCCAGTACTTC. The J gene is TRBJ2-5, the V gene TRBV2, with 11 bases fitting TRBD2. The V gene end was trimmed by 5 bases and the J gene end by 6 bases; junction bases not matched to a gene: 8. This CDR3 spans 15 amino acids. CDR1 SNHLY and CDR2 FYNNEI come from the germline V gene.

This rearrangement joins TRBV7-8 to TRBJ1-1; D possibly corresponds to TRBD1 (5 bases). Germline CDR1 is SGHVS and CDR2 is FQNEAQ. Trimming cost V 1 base and J 1 base, with 13 bases left between them. CDR3 length: 16 amino acids. This CDR3 reads CASSLVAGRRNTEAFF. The CDR3 nucleotides are TGTGCCAGCAGCTTAGTGGCAGGGAGGAGGAACACTGAAGCTTTCTTT. Full variable domain (remainder filled in from reference TRBV7-8 and TRBJ1-1): GAGVSQSPRYKVAKRGQDVALRCDPISGHVSLFWYQQALGQGPEFLTYFQNEAQLDKSGLPSDRFFAERPEGSVSTLKIQRTQQEDSAVYLCASSLVAGRRNTEAFFGQGTRLTVV.

The chain couples TRBV28 to TRBJ2-7, with D perhaps being TRBD1 or TRBD2 (5 bases each). V lost 5 bases to trimming and J lost 5 bases, with 22 bases between them. This CDR3 region has 16 residues. Germline V gene data show CDR1 as MDHEN and CDR2 as SYDVKM. The CDR3 protein is CASSTSTGTVKDEQYF. The CDR3 DNA is TGTGCCAGCAGTACATCAACCGGGACCGTCAAAGACGAGCAGTACTTC. Using reference TRBV28 and TRBJ2-7 for the parts outside the CDR3, the full variable domain is DVKVTQSSRYLVKRTGEKVFLECVQDMDHENMFWYRQDPGLGLRLIYFSYDVKMKEKGDIPEGYSVSREKKERFSLILESASTNQTSMYLCASSTSTGTVKDEQYFGPGTRLTVT.

This clone was seen a few times. The chain couples TRBV25-1 to TRBJ1-2; unclear D gene. V gave up 4 bases and J gave up 4 bases, with 7 bases separating them. The CDR3 runs to 12 residues. Looked up from germline, CDR1 is MGHDK and CDR2 is SYGVNS. The CDR3 DNA follows: TGTGCCAGCAGTGTAGGATCCTATGGCTACACCTTC. The encoded protein is CASSVGSYGYTF.

CDR3 region: CASSDWSSGYGYTF. In nucleotides, the CDR3 is TGTGCCAGCAGTGATTGGTCCTCCGGCTATGGCTACACCTTC. The chain recombines TRBV6-1 with TRBJ1-2, with D uncertain. This CDR3 is 14 amino acids long. Trimming stripped 3 bases from V and 4 bases from J, with 12 bases between. CDR1 and CDR2 from the germline V gene are MNHNS and SASEGT.

This clone was counted between two and nine times. J is TRBJ1-2 and V is TRBV7-2, with a tentative D call TRBD1 (5 bases). The germline V gene has CDR1 SGHTA and CDR2 FQGNSA. This CDR3 region has 12 residues. V lost 5 bases and J lost 8, with 12 bases in between. CDR3 bases: TGTGCCAGCAGCCAGGGACTTTGGGGCTACACCTTC. The encoded protein is CASSQGLWGYTF.

The V gene is TRBV19, the J gene TRBJ2-1, with 8 bases aligning to TRBD1. Looked up from germline, CDR1 is LNHDA and CDR2 is SQIVND (reference sequence). This CDR3 region has 15 residues. With V trimmed by 1 base and J by 7 bases, 6 bases remained unmatched. CDR3 DNA sequence: TGTGCCAGTAGTATAGGACAGGGGCGTGTTAATGAGCAGTTCTTC. This encodes CASSIGQGRVNEQFF.

The sample holds a few counts of this clone. The chain is built from TRBV28 and TRBJ1-3, with a weak D call TRBD1 (5 bases). This CDR3 has 14 amino acids. Germline values: CDR1 MDHEN, CDR2 SYDVKM. Trimming took off 9 bases at V and 3 bases at J, with 15 bases between the two ends. The CDR3 DNA reads TGTGCCAGTCACAACGCGGGGGATGGAAACACCATATATTTT. It yields the protein CASHNAGDGNTIYF.

The count of this clone is one. V is TRBV9 and J is TRBJ2-5; 7 bases map to TRBD2. Unmatched junction bases numbered 6, after V lost 0 bases and J lost 1 base. The germline V gene encodes CDR1 SGDLS and CDR2 YYNGEE. The CDR3 has 16 residues. The CDR3 loop reads CASSVARASGQETQYF. For the CDR3, the DNA is TGTGCCAGCAGCGTAGCTAGGGCTAGCGGCCAAGAGACCCAGTACTTC. Based on the CDR3 plus reference TRBV9 and TRBJ2-5, the full variable domain is DSGVTQTPKHLITATGQRVTLRCSPRSGDLSVYWYQQSLDQGLQFLIQYYNGEERAKGNILERFSAQQFPDLHSELNLSSLELGDSALYFCASSVARASGQETQYFGPGTRLLVL.

This clone appeared a few times. V is TRBV19 and J is TRBJ2-3; no firm D call. CDR1 and CDR2 from the germline V gene are LNHDA and SQIVND (reference sequence). V lost 7 bases and J 5 bases, leaving 16 bases between the germline ends. The CDR3 extends over 14 amino acids. Here the CDR3 reads CASMLVGREDTQYF. DNA for the CDR3: TGTGCCAGTATGTTGGTAGGACGCGAAGATACGCAGTATTTT.

The DNA for the CDR3 is TGTGCCACCCTAGCGGGGGCGAACACCGGGGAGCTGTTTTTT. It is translated as CATLAGANTGELFF. This chain connects TRBV6-5 to TRBJ2-2, with 10 bases lining up with TRBD2. Germline loops: CDR1 MNHEY, CDR2 SVGAGI. J lost 0 bases, V lost 10 bases, and 2 bases had no gene match. The CDR3 contains 14 residues.